These 22 T cell receptor beta chains originate from one sample sequenced in a study of T cell responses to AZD1222 COVID-19 vaccine. The protocol was immunoSEQ multiplex PCR, while the TCRdb copy is restricted to in-frame clones and leaves out a portion. The data hold 150,000 to 180,000 clones, with roughly nine tenths observed a single time. This specimen consisted of peripheral blood, obtained on day 0 of MenACWY control vaccination. The source is an adult in good health.

The chain joins TRBV29-1 to TRBJ1-1; possibly TRBD1 for D (5 bases). CDR3 length: 14 amino acids. Germline loops: CDR1 SQVTM, CDR2 ANQGSEA. The V and J ends lost 6 bases and 4 bases respectively, with 18 bases between them. CDR3 sequence: CSVGTPQGATEAFF. CDR3 bases: TGCAGCGTGGGGACGCCCCAAGGAGCCACTGAAGCTTTCTTT.

This chain uses TRBV19 with TRBJ2-1, with 8 bases identical to TRBD1. Looked up from germline, CDR1 is LNHDA and CDR2 is SQIVND (reference sequence). After removal of 5 bases from V and 1 base from J, the junction contained 10 bases not matched to a gene. This CDR3 spans 17 amino acids. CDR3 DNA sequence: TGTGCCAGTAGTTTGCGGACAGGGTCGGGGTCCTACAATGAGCAGTTCTTC. It translates to CASSLRTGSGSYNEQFF.

This clone was detected a few times. The V and J genes are TRBV19 and TRBJ2-5, with a weak D call TRBD1 (6 bases). Germline CDR1 LNHDA, CDR2 SQIVND (reference sequence). The CDR3 is made up of 15 amino acids. V dropped 8 bases and J dropped 2 bases, with 18 bases sitting between them. CDR3 bases: TGTGCCAGTCGAATTGGACAGACGCAACAAGAGACCCAGTACTTC. Amino acids: CASRIGQTQQETQYF. Supplemented by reference TRBV19 and TRBJ2-5, the full variable domain reads DGGITQSPKYLFRKEGQNVTLSCEQNLNHDAMYWYRQDPGQGLRLIYYSQIVNDFQKGDIAEGYSVSREKKESFPLTVTSAQKNPTAFYLCASRIGQTQQETQYFGPGTRLLVL.

V is TRBV9 and J is TRBJ1-2, with D unresolved. The CDR3 has 15 amino acids. Germline assignment: CDR1 SGDLS and CDR2 YYNGEE. Trimming stripped 4 bases from V and 4 bases from J, with 17 bases between. In nucleotides, the CDR3 is TGTGCCAGCAGCCCAGAGCCGGGATATTCCTATGGCTACACCTTC. Its protein product is CASSPEPGYSYGYTF.

This sequence joins TRBV27 and TRBJ2-7; D gene unclear. The germline CDR1 and CDR2 sequences are MNHEY and SMNVEV (reference sequence). V was cut by 4 bases and J by 2 bases, with 6 bases left in between. CDR3 length: 12 residues. CDR3 nucleotide sequence: TGTGCCAGCAGTTCAGCAGCCTACGAGCAGTACTTC. Its translation is CASSSAAYEQYF.

The rearrangement uses TRBV5-6 and TRBJ1-3; no firm D call. The germline V and J ends were trimmed by 0 bases and 3 bases, with 7 bases remaining between them. CDR1 SGHDT and CDR2 YYEEEE come from the germline V gene. The CDR3 runs 14 residues. The CDR3 loop reads CASSLEGFGNTIYF. The CDR3 nucleotides read TGTGCCAGCAGCTTGGAAGGCTTTGGAAACACCATATATTTT.

The chain uses TRBV5-1 and TRBJ2-1, with 12 nucleotides matching TRBD2. The CDR3 loop spans 17 amino acids. With 0 bases clipped from V and 4 bases from J, the junction kept 5 bases outside the gene matches. Germline V gene data show CDR1 as SGHRS and CDR2 as YFSETQ. CDR3 amino acids: CASSLGLAGDDYNEQFF. CDR3 nucleotides: TGCGCCAGCAGCTTGGGACTAGCGGGGGACGATTACAATGAGCAGTTCTTC.

The chain carries TRBV2 and TRBJ2-3; D is possibly TRBD2 (5 bases). The CDR3 has 12 residues. Per germline, CDR1 SNHLY and CDR2 FYNNEI. The ends were cut back, 4 bases at V and 6 bases at J, with 8 bases in the middle. CDR3 sequence reads: CASSGSGDTQYF. In nucleotides, the CDR3 is TGTGCCAGCAGTGGGTCGGGGGATACGCAGTATTTT. The full variable domain, with the rest looked up from reference TRBV2 and TRBJ2-3, is EPEVTQTPSHQVTQMGQEVILRCVPISNHLYFYWYRQILGQKVEFLVSFYNNEISEKSEIFDDQFSVERPDGSNFTLKIRSTKLEDSAMYFCASSGSGDTQYFGPGTRLTVL.

This rearrangement joins TRBV5-1 to TRBJ2-1; 7 bases fit TRBD2. The ends lost 0 bases at V and 5 bases at J; junction bases unmatched: 5. This CDR3 is 15 amino acids long. Germline V gene data show CDR1 as SGHRS and CDR2 as YFSETQ. CDR3 DNA sequence: TGCGCCAGCAGCTTGGGCCTAGCGGAACACAATGAGCAGTTCTTC. Protein product: CASSLGLAEHNEQFF.

The gene calls are TRBV19 and TRBJ1-4; a weak D match, TRBD1 (5 bases). V lost 4 bases, J lost 5 bases, and 14 bases lay in between. CDR3 length equals 15 residues. The germline CDR1 and CDR2 sequences are LNHDA and SQIVND (reference sequence). The CDR3 DNA sequence: TGTGCCAGTAGTAAAGCCGGGACGGTAAATGAAAAACTGTTTTTT. It yields the protein CASSKAGTVNEKLFF. The full variable domain, its missing parts supplied by reference TRBV19 and TRBJ1-4, is DGGITQSPKYLFRKEGQNVTLSCEQNLNHDAMYWYRQDPGQGLRLIYYSQIVNDFQKGDIAEGYSVSREKKESFPLTVTSAQKNPTAFYLCASSKAGTVNEKLFFGSGTQLSVL.

The count of this clone is one. The chain couples TRBV14 to TRBJ1-2; no clear D gene. The germline gives CDR1 SGHDN, CDR2 FVKESK. The CDR3 runs 13 residues. V dropped 0 bases and J dropped 4 bases, with 6 bases sitting between them. DNA of the CDR3: TGTGCCAGCAGCCAAGACCCGGGCTATGGCTACACCTTC. Encoded protein: CASSQDPGYGYTF.

The CDR3 coding sequence is TGTGCCAGTAGTACCGGGATTCCAGACTACGAGCAGTACTTC. Translated, it gives CASSTGIPDYEQYF. V and J are TRBV19 and TRBJ2-7, with D maybe TRBD2 (5 bases). V lost 4 bases to trimming and J lost 3 bases, with 13 bases between them. The CDR3 has 14 amino acids. Germline V gene data show CDR1 as LNHDA and CDR2 as SQIVND (reference sequence). The full variable domain, completed using reference TRBV19 and TRBJ2-7, is DGGITQSPKYLFRKEGQNVTLSCEQNLNHDAMYWYRQDPGQGLRLIYYSQIVNDFQKGDIAEGYSVSREKKESFPLTVTSAQKNPTAFYLCASSTGIPDYEQYFGPGTRLTVT.

The J gene is TRBJ1-1, the V gene TRBV4-3; D not certain. This CDR3 contains 14 residues. CDR1 is LGHNA and CDR2 is YSLEER in the germline V gene. V lost 0 bases and J 3 bases, leaving 8 bases between the germline ends. CDR3 loop: CASSQEYRYTEAFF. The CDR3 coding sequence is TGCGCCAGCAGCCAAGAATACCGATACACTGAAGCTTTCTTT.

The chain employs TRBV4-1 and TRBJ2-3; no definite D call. V was clipped by 8 bases and J by 0 bases, with 9 bases between them. In germline, CDR1 is MGHRA, CDR2 YSYEKL. The CDR3 contains 13 residues. The CDR3 sequence is CASGIPSTDTQYF. In DNA, the CDR3 is TGCGCCAGCGGCATCCCTAGCACAGATACGCAGTATTTT.

The CDR3 loop reads CASSLGTDNSPLHF. CDR3 DNA: TGCGCCAGCAGCTTGGGGACAGATAATTCACCCCTCCACTTT. This chain connects TRBV5-1 to TRBJ1-6; the D gene is possibly TRBD1 (6 bases). The V gene lost 0 bases and the J gene lost 5 bases, with 6 bases spanning the gap. Germline CDR1 and CDR2: SGHRS and YFSETQ. The CDR3 has 14 amino acids. The full variable domain, rest sourced from reference TRBV5-1 and TRBJ1-6, is KAGVTQTPRYLIKTRGQQVTLSCSPISGHRSVSWYQQTPGQGLQFLFEYFSETQRNKGNFPGRFSGRQFSNSRSEMNVSTLELGDSALYLCASSLGTDNSPLHFGNGTRLTVT.

The chain has TRBV7-3 and TRBJ2-7; 8 bases map to TRBD2. J gave up 1 base and V 0 bases, and 8 bases lay outside the gene matches. CDR3 length equals 17 residues. The germline V gene encodes CDR1 SGHTA and CDR2 FQGTGA. CDR3 sequence reads: CASSLTGSGTLSYEQYF. DNA for the CDR3: TGTGCCAGCAGCTTAACAGGTAGCGGGACTCTTTCCTACGAGCAGTACTTC. The variable domain in full, completed from reference TRBV7-3 and TRBJ2-7, reads GAGVSQTPSNKVTEKGKYVELRCDPISGHTALYWYRQSLGQGPEFLIYFQGTGAADDSGLPNDRFFAVRPEGSVSTLKIQRTERGDSAVYLCASSLTGSGTLSYEQYFGPGTRLTVT.

This clone was counted once. The chain has TRBV7-9 and TRBJ1-1; the D is unclear. Trimming pared 5 bases from V and 3 bases from J, leaving 10 bases between. The CDR3 extends over 13 amino acids. Germline V gives CDR1 SEHNR, CDR2 FQNEAQ (reference sequence). CDR3 loop: CASSLHQDTEAFF. CDR3 sequence (DNA): TGTGCCAGCAGCCTGCACCAGGACACTGAAGCTTTCTTT.

The chain joins TRBV5-4 to TRBJ2-7; 8 nucleotides match TRBD1. This CDR3 spans 15 amino acids. The V segment lost 4 bases and the J segment 2 bases; nucleotides outside the gene matches: 8. CDR1 is SGHNT and CDR2 is YYREEE in the germline V gene (reference sequence). The CDR3 DNA is TGTGCCAGCAGCCCAGGACAGGGACCCACCTACGAGCAGTACTTC. This encodes CASSPGQGPTYEQYF.

This chain links TRBV5-4 with TRBJ1-1, with 9 bases lining up with TRBD1. The J segment lost 2 bases and the V segment lost 0 bases, leaving 2 bases of the junction unmatched. The CDR3 is 15 amino acids. Germline CDR1 SGHNT, CDR2 YYREEE (reference sequence). This CDR3 is CASSLATGGNTEAFF. Written as DNA, the CDR3 is TGTGCCAGCAGCTTGGCAACAGGGGGCAACACTGAAGCTTTCTTT.

A note on this clone: One end of the junction is discordant with germline, which a read error may explain. The V and J genes are TRBV24-1 and TRBJ2-2, with D maybe TRBD2 (5 bases). CDR1 and CDR2 (germline): KGHDR, SFDVKD. The CDR3 is 17 amino acids. The CDR3 is CATSDLSPEANTGELLF. CDR3 in DNA: TGTGCCACCAGTGATTTGTCCCCCGAGGCGAACACCGGGGAGCTGCTTTTT.

There are a few counts of this clone. The chain carries TRBV5-8 and TRBJ1-5; D gene ambiguous. The CDR3 is 17 amino acids. Germline V gene sequence: CDR1 SGHTS, CDR2 YDEGEE. The ends were cut back, 6 bases at V and 0 bases at J, with 19 bases in the middle. CDR3 DNA sequence: TGTGCCAGCAAGACCCCACAAATCGGATTTAGCAATCAGCCCCAGCATTTT. It codes for CASKTPQIGFSNQPQHF.

J is TRBJ2-1 and V is TRBV11-3, with D possibly being TRBD1 or TRBD2 (6 bases each). Germline V gives CDR1 SGHNT, CDR2 YENEEA. V gave up 5 bases and J gave up 8 bases, with 16 bases separating them. The length of the CDR3 is 14 residues. The CDR3 DNA follows: TGTGCCAGCAGCCCGGGGGCCCAGATCCATGAGCAGTTCTTC. Translating it yields CASSPGAQIHEQFF.